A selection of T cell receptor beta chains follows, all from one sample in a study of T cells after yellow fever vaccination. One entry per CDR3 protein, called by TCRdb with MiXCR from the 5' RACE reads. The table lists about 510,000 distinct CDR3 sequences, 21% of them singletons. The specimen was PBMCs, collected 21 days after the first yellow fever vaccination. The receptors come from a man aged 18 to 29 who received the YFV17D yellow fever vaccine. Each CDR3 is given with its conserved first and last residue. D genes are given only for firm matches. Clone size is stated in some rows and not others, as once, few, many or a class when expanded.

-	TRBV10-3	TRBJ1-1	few	TGTGCCATCAGTGACCCCAGGGGTCTGGGTAAAGCTTTCTTT	CAISDPRGLGKAFF
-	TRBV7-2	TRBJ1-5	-	TGTGCCAGCAGGGAAGTGGGGAGTCGGGGAAGTCAGCCCCAGCATTTT	CASREVGSRGSQPQHF
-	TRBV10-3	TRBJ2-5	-	TGTGCCATCAGTGCTGGTTGGCAAGAGACCCAGTACTTC	CAISAGWQETQYF
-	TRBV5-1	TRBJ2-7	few	TGCGCCAGCGGGGACCGGGACGATGCCTACGAGCAGTACTTC	CASGDRDDAYEQYF
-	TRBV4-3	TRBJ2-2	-	TGCGCCAGCGCAGGGGCCTCGAACACCGGGGAGCTGTTTTTT	CASAGASNTGELFF
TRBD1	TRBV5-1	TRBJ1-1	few	TGCGCCAGCAGCTTACAGACAGGGTCTCTCACTGAAGCTTTCTTT	CASSLQTGSLTEAFF
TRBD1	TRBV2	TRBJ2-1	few	TGTGCCAGCAGTGAAAGAACTCGGGACAGGGTAGGGAGCTCCTACAATGAGCAGTTCTTC	CASSERTRDRVGSSYNEQFF
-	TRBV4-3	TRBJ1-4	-	TGCGCCAGCTCCGGGACGTGGGGTGAAAAACTGTTTTTT	CASSGTWGEKLFF
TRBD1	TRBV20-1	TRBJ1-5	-	TGCAGTGCTAGAGAGAGGCCCCGACAGGGACGCAATCAGCCCCAGCATTTT	CSARERPRQGRNQPQHF
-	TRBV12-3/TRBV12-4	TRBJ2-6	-	TGTGCCAGCAGTCTCTTAGTACGGGGGCTTCCGAGCTCTGGGGCCAACGTCCTGACTTTC	CASSLLVRGLPSSGANVLTF
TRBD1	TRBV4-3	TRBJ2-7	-	TGCGCCAGCAGCAGGGACAGGGGAGGATTTTACGAGCAGTACTTC	CASSRDRGGFYEQYF
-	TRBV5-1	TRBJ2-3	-	TGCGCCAGCAGCTTTACTAGGGGAGTAGAAGGGGATACGCAGTATTTT	CASSFTRGVEGDTQYF
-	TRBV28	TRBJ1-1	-	TGTGCCAGCAGTCCATGGGCCGGGGAGAGCACTGAAGCTTTCTTT	CASSPWAGESTEAFF
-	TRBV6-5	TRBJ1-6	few	TGTGCCAGCAGTCACTTTGGGTCCGATTCACCCCTCCACTTT	CASSHFGSDSPLHF
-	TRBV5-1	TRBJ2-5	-	TGCGCCAGCAGCAAGGGGGTAGCGGAGTACCAAGAGACCCAGTACTTC	CASSKGVAEYQETQYF
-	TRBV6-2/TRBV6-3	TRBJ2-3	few	TGTGCCAGCAGGACTCTCCACTTGCCAGATACGCAGTATTTT	CASRTLHLPDTQYF
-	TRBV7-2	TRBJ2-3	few	TGTGCCAGCAGCCGCGTAGGGGATAGCACAGATACGCAGTATTTT	CASSRVGDSTDTQYF
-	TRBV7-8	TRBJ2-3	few	TGTGCCAGCAGCGCGCACCGGGATACGCAGTATTTT	CASSAHRDTQYF
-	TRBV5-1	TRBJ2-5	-	TGCGCCAGCAGCTTGGCCCAGGAGCAAGAGACCCAGTACTTC	CASSLAQEQETQYF
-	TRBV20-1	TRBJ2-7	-	TGCAGTGCTAAACTGCTGGCGGGGGCATACGAGCAGTACTTC	CSAKLLAGAYEQYF
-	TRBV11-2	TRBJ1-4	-	TGTGCCAGCAGCTTAGCCGGGGGAATAACTTATGAAAAACTGTTTTTT	CASSLAGGITYEKLFF
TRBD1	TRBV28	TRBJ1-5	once	TGTGCCAGCAGGTCCTGGACAGGGGTCGGGTGGGGCAATCAGCCCCAGCATTTT	CASRSWTGVGWGNQPQHF
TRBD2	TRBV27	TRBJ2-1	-	TGTGCCAGCAGTCCGCGGGGGGGCGTAGTCAATGAGCAGTTCTTC	CASSPRGGVVNEQFF
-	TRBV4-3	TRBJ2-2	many	TGCGCCAGCAGCCAGGCCGGGACCCCCCAGGGAGGGGAGCTGTTTTTT	CASSQAGTPQGGELFF
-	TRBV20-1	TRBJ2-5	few	TGCAGTGCTAGTTTCGGGGAGACCCAGTACTTC	CSASFGETQYF
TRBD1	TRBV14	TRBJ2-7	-	TGTGCCAGCAGCCAAGAAGTACTAGGACAGGGTCCGTGGGAGCAGTACTTC	CASSQEVLGQGPWEQYF
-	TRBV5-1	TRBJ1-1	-	TGCGCCAGCAGCTTGGATGGAGGAGAAGCTTTCTTT	CASSLDGGEAFF
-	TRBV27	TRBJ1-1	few	TGTGCCAGCAGGGGGTTTAGGGGAATGAACACTGAAGCTTTCTTT	CASRGFRGMNTEAFF
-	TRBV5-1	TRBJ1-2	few	TGCGCCAGCAGCTTGGTAGGCGAGGGGAACTATGGCTACACCTTC	CASSLVGEGNYGYTF
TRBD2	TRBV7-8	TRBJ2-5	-	TGTGCCAGCAGCCCGAGTAGCGGGGGGGCCGCGGAGACCCAGTACTTC	CASSPSSGGAAETQYF
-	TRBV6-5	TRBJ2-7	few	TGTGCCAGCAGTTACTTCCCGGGACGGGGGCTCGAGCAGTACTTC	CASSYFPGRGLEQYF
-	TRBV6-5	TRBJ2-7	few	TGTGCCAGCCGACGCCACTCCTACGAGCAGTACTTC	CASRRHSYEQYF
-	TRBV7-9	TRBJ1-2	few	TGTGCCAGCAGCGCAGTGGGGTCTAACTATGGCTACACCTTC	CASSAVGSNYGYTF
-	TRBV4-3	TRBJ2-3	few	TGCGCCAGCAGCCAAAGCGGGTTCACAGATACGCAGTATTTT	CASSQSGFTDTQYF
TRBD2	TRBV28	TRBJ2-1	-	TGTGCCAGCAGTTTCTCCGGACTAGCGGGGGGCAGGCAGTTCTTC	CASSFSGLAGGRQFF
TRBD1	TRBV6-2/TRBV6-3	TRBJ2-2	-	TGTGCCAGCAGAAGGACAGGGGGAACCGGGGAGCTGTTTTTT	CASRRTGGTGELFF
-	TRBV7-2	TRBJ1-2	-	TGTGCCAGCAGCCCGAGGACCCCAGTGGGCTACACCTTC	CASSPRTPVGYTF
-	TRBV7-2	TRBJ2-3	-	TGTGCCAGCAGCGTTCTAGCCACAGATACGCAGTATTTT	CASSVLATDTQYF
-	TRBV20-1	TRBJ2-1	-	TGCAGTGCTAGTCCGGGGGCCCTCTCCTACAATGAGCAGTTCTTC	CSASPGALSYNEQFF
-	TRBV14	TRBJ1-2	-	TGTGCCAGCAGCCAAGATCGGGCAGGGAATGGCTATGGCTACACCTTC	CASSQDRAGNGYGYTF
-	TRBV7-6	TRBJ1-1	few	TGTGCCAGCAGCTTTGTGTCGGAGGGAGAAGCTTTCTTT	CASSFVSEGEAFF
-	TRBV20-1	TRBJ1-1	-	TGCAGTGCTAGGGGCCCCCTTTCCACGGTGAACACTGAAGCTTTCTTT	CSARGPLSTVNTEAFF
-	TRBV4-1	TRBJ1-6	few	TGCGCCAGCAGCCAAGATCGGACAGCCCATATGGCACCCCTCCACTTT	CASSQDRTAHMAPLHF
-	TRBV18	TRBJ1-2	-	TGTGCCAGCTCACCACCGGGCCTTTCCTATGGCTACACCTTC	CASSPPGLSYGYTF
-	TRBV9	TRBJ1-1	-	TGTGCCAGCAAAGAAACCGGGCCCAATGAGGCTTTCTTT	CASKETGPNEAFF
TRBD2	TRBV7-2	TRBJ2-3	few	TGTGCCAGCACCCAGCGGGGGGGCGTGGATACGCAGTATTTT	CASTQRGGVDTQYF
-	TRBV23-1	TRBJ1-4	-	TGCGCCGGAACCCAAGACAGTCGGGGAGAAAAACTGTTTTTT	CAGTQDSRGEKLFF
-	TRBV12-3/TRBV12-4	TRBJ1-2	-	TGTGCCAGCAAGGGGTCTGGGCCGCGAAACTATGGCTACACCTTC	CASKGSGPRNYGYTF